This note documents a single T cell receptor (beta chain) sequence. What it binds is unknown. The data derive from a study of response to subunit inactivated influenza vaccine. Points from the study as a whole: A suggestion made by the authors is that each seasonal influenza vaccination recruits few new T cells.

The germline V and J ends were trimmed by 3 bases and 8 bases, with 16 bases remaining between them. Germline V gives CDR1 MNHNS, CDR2 SASEGT. The CDR3 has 14 amino acids. TCRdb itself ran the RT-PCR reads through MiXCR, one entry per CDR3 protein. The sample contains about 700,000 distinct CDR3 sequences, about 15% of which appear only once. Sequences were derived from PBMCs from blood, sampled 14 to 15 days before vaccination. The source of this sequence is a man in his forties or fifties who received an inactivated influenza vaccine. The chain uses TRBV6-1 and TRBJ1-2, with a tentative D call TRBD1 (5 bases). CDR3 in amino acids: CASSDKIEGYGYTF. The CDR3 nucleotides are TGTGCCAGCAGTGACAAAATTGAGGGGTACGGCTACACCTTC.